The clone carrying this T cell receptor (beta chain) has a handful of counts. These data come from a study of CD8+ T cells in alopecia areata. Turning to the study itself: It was oral tofacitinib, at 5 to 10 mg twice daily, that treated patients received. Dosing spanned 6 to 18 months on tofacitinib, then 6 months off drug.

The germline V gene encodes CDR1 SGHRS and CDR2 YFSETQ. The CDR3 is made up of 15 amino acids. J lost 5 bases, V lost 4 bases, and 10 bases had no gene match. Extracted RNA was reverse transcribed, and the resulting cDNA served as sequencing template. Generated by immunoSEQ multiplex PCR, the TCRdb table keeps only in-frame clones and is missing some. The table records about 56,000 clones, around 97% of them present only once. V gene TRBV5-1 combines with J gene TRBJ1-2, with 8 bases that match TRBD1. The source material was CD8+ T cells sorted from blood, sampled at week 0. The source is a human donor with alopecia areata. The CDR3: CASSQDRTGQYGYTF. DNA of the CDR3: TGCGCCAGCAGCCAAGATAGGACAGGGCAATATGGCTACACCTTC.